The rows below give T cell receptor beta chains drawn from one sample of a study of beta chain features in type 1 diabetes. TCRdb keeps only in-frame clones here, not all; method: immunoSEQ multiplex PCR. The sample records a few hundred thousand clones, 10% to 15% being singletons. Sample: naive CD4+ T cells from blood. The receptors stem from a woman in her late teens or twenties with type 1 diabetes. Each CDR3 is given with its conserved first and last residue.

>14|TRBV12-5|TRBJ2-7
CASGLEGGQFEQYF
>14|TRBV4-3|TRBJ1-2
CASSQGGTAYGYTF
>14|TRBV29-1|TRBJ2-7
CSAGGTASSYEQYF
>13|TRBV11-2|TRBJ2-5
CASSFRGGETQYF
>14|TRBV4-3|TRBJ1-6
CASSSRTGDSPLHF
>15|TRBV18|TRBJ2-5
CASSSRQGSLETQYF
>14|TRBV28|TRBJ1-2
CASSFSGMSYGYTF
>17|TRBV7-2|TRBJ1-5
CASSLEAGFGGNQPQHF
>15|TRBV18|TRBJ1-4
CASSPRLTTNEKLFF
>13|TRBV14|TRBJ1-2
CASSSDINYGYTF
>13|TRBV6-5|TRBJ2-1
CASSYNGRSEQFF
>15|TRBV6-5|TRBJ2-1
CASSYGGRGYNEQFF
>15|TRBV29-1|TRBJ2-7
CSVEGRGGRGTEQYF
>15|TRBV5-1|TRBJ2-3
CASSHPGQGADTQYF
>16|TRBV9|TRBJ1-2
CASSVAGTGSVDGYTF
>16|TRBV25-1|TRBJ1-6
CASSAGVGSYNSPLHF
>16|TRBV7-9|TRBJ2-1
CASSVRTGTSFFEQFF
>12|TRBV29-1|TRBJ2-3
CSVLAATDTQYF
>13|TRBV25-1|TRBJ1-2
CASSNFIGGGYTF
>11|TRBV6-6|TRBJ1-2
CASSRGPGYTF
>15|TRBV10-3|TRBJ1-2
CAILDRALSLGGYTF
>12|TRBV7-9|TRBJ1-1
CASSLRGRGAFF
>14|TRBV18|TRBJ2-5
CASSPGRLQETQYF
>14|TRBV11-2|TRBJ1-1
CASSTLQGSTEAFF
>15|TRBV13|TRBJ1-1
CASSTTMGRGTEAFF
>14|TRBV7-8|TRBJ2-5
CASSLGTGQETQYF
>15|TRBV4-1|TRBJ2-1
CASSPGLAAYNEQFF
>12|TRBV19|TRBJ2-3
CASRQGADTQYF
>15|TRBV7-2|TRBJ1-6
CASSLAPGGLSPLHF
>13|TRBV11-2|TRBJ1-4
CASSKATGLELFF
>14|TRBV7-9|TRBJ1-5
CASSFFPSNQPQHF
>17|TRBV7-2|TRBJ2-3
CASSLALFGTDTDTQYF
>15|TRBV5-1|TRBJ1-2
CASSLSTGGMRGYTF
>11|TRBV5-6|TRBJ1-6
CASSRQGSLHF
>16|TRBV5-6|TRBJ2-5
CASSPPAAGWQETQYF
>12|TRBV29-1|TRBJ1-1
CSVEQMNTEAFF
>11|TRBV20-1|TRBJ2-7
CSPAGAYEQYF
>15|TRBV7-2|TRBJ2-3
CASSLFLAGSDTQYF
>13|TRBV30|TRBJ2-7
CAWSGTGGAPQYF
>14|TRBV6-5|TRBJ1-1
CASSYGADNTEAFF
>16|TRBV5-1|TRBJ2-3
CASSLDLAGGRDTQYF